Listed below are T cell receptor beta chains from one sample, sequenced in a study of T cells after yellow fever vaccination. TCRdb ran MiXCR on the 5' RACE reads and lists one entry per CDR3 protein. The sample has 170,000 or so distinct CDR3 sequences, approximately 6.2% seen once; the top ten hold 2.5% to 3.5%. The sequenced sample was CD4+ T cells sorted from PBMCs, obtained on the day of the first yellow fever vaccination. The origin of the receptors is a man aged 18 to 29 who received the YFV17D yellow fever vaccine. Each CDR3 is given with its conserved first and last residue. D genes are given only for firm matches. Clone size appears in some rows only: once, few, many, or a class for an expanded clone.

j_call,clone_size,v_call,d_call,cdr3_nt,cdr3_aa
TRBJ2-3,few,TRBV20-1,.,TGCAGTGTCTCATCCACGGGTACGCAGTATTTT,CSVSSTGTQYF
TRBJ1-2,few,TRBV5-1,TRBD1,TGCGCCAGCAGCTCAACGGGACAGTCTATGAATGGCTACACCTTC,CASSSTGQSMNGYTF
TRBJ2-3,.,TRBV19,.,TGTGCCAGCCAGGAGGGGGGCCCCCCGCGGGATACGCAGTATTTT,CASQEGGPPRDTQYF
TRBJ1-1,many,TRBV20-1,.,TGCAGTGCTAGAGACCTTCTCCCTTCTTTTGAAGCTTTCTTT,CSARDLLPSFEAFF
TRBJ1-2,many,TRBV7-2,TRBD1,TGTGCCAGCAGCCGGGGACAGGGTCAGGGCTACACCTTC,CASSRGQGQGYTF
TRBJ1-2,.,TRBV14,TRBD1,TGTGCCAGCAGCCATCAGGGGGGCTATGGCTACACCTTC,CASSHQGGYGYTF
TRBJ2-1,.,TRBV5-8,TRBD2,TGTGCCAGCAGCTTGGGACTAGCCCCGTCGAATGAGCAGTTCTTC,CASSLGLAPSNEQFF
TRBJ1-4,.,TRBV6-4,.,TGTGCCAGCATCCCCCCTGCGGACAGAAGGGAAAAACTGTTTTTT,CASIPPADRREKLFF
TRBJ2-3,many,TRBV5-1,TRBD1,TGCGCCAGCAGCCCGGGACAGGGACCCACAGATACGCAGTATTTT,CASSPGQGPTDTQYF
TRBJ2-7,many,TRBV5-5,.,TGTGCCAGCAGCTTGGCCGGCGGGGCGTTCTACGAGCAGTACTTC,CASSLAGGAFYEQYF
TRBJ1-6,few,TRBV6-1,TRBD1,TGTGCCAGCAGGCGGACAGGAAATTCACCCCTCCACTTT,CASRRTGNSPLHF
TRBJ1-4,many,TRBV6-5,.,TGTGCCAGCAGCGCGGGACACCAACCTGCAACTAATGAAAAACTGTTTTTT,CASSAGHQPATNEKLFF
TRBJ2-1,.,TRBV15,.,TGTGCCACCAGAGGCAGGGTGAATGAGCAGTTCTTC,CATRGRVNEQFF
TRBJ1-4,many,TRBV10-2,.,TGCGCCAGCAGGGTGTCCGGGGGCAGTGAAAAACTGTTTTTT,CASRVSGGSEKLFF
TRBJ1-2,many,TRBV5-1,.,TGCGCCAGCAGCGTCGAAGGCAAGGGACATGGCTACACCTTC,CASSVEGKGHGYTF
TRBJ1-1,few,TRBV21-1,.,TGTGCCAGCCGGCGACTTACGTGGGCTTTCTTT,CASRRLTWAFF
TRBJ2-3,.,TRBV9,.,TGTGCCAGCAGCACACAACTATCTGCAGGGGGGGATACGCAGTATTTT,CASSTQLSAGGDTQYF
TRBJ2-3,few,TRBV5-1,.,TGCGCCAGCAGCCGGGGGAGTGCCGACCTCACAGATACGCAGTATTTT,CASSRGSADLTDTQYF
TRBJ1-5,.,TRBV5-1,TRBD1,TGCGCCAGCAGCTTGGAGATGGCAGGGGGCCATGGGGTGGAAATTGCCCAGCATTTT,CASSLEMAGGHGVEIAQHF
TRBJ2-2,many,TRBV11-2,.,TGTGCCAGCAGCTTAGGTCCCCAGAACACCGGGGAGCTGTTTTTT,CASSLGPQNTGELFF
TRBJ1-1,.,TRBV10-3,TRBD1,TGTGCCATCACCTATGGACAGGGGGCGAACACTGAAGCTTTCTTT,CAITYGQGANTEAFF
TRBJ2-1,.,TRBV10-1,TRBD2,TGCGCCAGCAGTGGGGGGGGGACTAGCGGCTACAATGAGCAGTTCTTC,CASSGGGTSGYNEQFF
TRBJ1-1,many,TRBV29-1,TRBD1,TGCAGCGGGGGGACAGGGCGTTCCACTGAAGCTTTCTTT,CSGGTGRSTEAFF
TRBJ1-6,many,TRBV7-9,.,TGTGCCAGCAGCTTAGCCGGGGGACGGGGCTCTAATTCACCCCTCCACTTT,CASSLAGGRGSNSPLHF
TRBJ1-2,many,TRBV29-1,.,TGCAGCGTTGAAGAAATTAATTATGGCTACACCTTC,CSVEEINYGYTF
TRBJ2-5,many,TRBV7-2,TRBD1,TGTGCCAGCAGCCTAGGGACAGCGTTGCAGTACTTC,CASSLGTALQYF